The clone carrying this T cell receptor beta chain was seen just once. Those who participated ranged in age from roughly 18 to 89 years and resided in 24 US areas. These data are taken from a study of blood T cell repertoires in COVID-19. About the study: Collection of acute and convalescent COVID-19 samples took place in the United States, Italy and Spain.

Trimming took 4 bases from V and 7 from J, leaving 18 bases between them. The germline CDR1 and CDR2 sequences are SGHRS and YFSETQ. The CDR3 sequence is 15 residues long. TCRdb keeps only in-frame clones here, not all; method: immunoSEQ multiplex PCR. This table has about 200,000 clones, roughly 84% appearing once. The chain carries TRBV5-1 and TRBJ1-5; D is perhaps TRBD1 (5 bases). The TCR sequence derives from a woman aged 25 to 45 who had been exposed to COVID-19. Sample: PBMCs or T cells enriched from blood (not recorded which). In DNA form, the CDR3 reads TGCGCCAGCAGCCCGACAGACAGTGATCGGCAGCCCCAGCATTTT. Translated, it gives CASSPTDSDRQPQHF.